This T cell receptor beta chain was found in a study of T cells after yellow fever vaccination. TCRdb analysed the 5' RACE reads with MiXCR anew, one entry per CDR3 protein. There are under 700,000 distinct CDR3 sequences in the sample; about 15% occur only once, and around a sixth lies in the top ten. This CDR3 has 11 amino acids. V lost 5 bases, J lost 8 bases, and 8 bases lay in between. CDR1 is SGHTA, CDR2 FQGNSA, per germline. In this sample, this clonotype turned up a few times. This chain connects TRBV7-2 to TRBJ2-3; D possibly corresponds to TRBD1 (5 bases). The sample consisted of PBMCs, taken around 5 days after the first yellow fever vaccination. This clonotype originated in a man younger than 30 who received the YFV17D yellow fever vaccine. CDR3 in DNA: TGTGCCAGCAGCCCCCAGGGTACGCAGTATTTT. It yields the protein CASSPQGTQYF.